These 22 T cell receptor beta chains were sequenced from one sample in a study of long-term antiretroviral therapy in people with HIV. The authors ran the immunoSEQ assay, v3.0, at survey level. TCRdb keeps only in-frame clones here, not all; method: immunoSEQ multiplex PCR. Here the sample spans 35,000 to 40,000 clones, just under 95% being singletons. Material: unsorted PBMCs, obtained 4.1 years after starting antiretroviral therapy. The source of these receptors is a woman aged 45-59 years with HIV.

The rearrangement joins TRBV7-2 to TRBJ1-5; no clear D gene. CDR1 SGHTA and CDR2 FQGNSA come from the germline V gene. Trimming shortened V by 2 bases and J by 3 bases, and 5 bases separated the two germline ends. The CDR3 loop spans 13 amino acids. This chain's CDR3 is CASSLSVNQPQHF. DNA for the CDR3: TGTGCCAGCAGCTTATCGGTCAATCAGCCCCAGCATTTT.

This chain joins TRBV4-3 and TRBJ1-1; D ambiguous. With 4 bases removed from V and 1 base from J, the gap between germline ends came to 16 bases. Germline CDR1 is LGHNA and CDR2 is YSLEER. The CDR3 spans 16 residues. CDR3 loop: CASSLSGSLSNTEAFF. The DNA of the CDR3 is TGCGCCAGCAGCCTGTCGGGTTCCCTCTCGAACACTGAAGCTTTCTTT.

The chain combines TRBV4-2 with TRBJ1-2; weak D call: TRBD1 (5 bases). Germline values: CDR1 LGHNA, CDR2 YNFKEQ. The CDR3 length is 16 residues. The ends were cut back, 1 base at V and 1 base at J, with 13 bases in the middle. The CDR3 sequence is CASSQVGTVGNYGYTF. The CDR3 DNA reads TGTGCCAGCAGCCAAGTAGGGACCGTGGGTAACTATGGCTACACCTTC.

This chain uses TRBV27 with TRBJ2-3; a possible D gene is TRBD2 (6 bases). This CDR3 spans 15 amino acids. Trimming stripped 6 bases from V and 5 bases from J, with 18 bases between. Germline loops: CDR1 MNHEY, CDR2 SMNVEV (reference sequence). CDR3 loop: CASSRGLTFGDTQYF. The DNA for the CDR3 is TGTGCCAGCAGCCGAGGACTAACATTCGGAGATACGCAGTATTTT.

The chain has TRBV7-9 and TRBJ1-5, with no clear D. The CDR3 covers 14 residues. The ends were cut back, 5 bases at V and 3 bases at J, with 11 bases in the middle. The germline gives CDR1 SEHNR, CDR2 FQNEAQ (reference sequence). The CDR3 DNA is TGTGCCAGCAGCCCTTACAGTTCCAATCAGCCCCAGCATTTT. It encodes CASSPYSSNQPQHF.

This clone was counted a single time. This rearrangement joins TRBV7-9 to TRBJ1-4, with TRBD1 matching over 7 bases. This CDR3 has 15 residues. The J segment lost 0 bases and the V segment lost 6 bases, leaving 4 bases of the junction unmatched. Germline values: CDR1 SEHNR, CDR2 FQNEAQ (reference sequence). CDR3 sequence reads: CASSSTGATNEKLFF. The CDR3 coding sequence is TGTGCCAGCAGTTCTACAGGGGCAACTAATGAAAAACTGTTTTTT.

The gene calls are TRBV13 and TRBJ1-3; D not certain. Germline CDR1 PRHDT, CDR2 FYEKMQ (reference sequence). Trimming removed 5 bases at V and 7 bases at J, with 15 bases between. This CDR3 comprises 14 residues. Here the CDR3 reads CASSLEGLGNTIYF. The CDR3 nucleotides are TGTGCCAGCAGCCTGGAGGGTTTGGGGAACACCATATATTTT.

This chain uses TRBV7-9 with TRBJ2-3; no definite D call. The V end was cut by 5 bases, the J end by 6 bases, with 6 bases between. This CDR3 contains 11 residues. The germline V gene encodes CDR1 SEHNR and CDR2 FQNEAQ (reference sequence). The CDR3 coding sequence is TGTGCCAGCAGCCAATGGGATACGCAGTATTTT. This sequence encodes CASSQWDTQYF.

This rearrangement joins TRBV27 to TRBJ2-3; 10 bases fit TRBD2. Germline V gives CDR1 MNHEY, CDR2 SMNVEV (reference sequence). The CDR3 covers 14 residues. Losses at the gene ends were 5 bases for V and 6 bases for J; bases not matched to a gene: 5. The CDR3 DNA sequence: TGTGCCAGCAGTACCGGGACTAGCGTCGATACGCAGTATTTT. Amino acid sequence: CASSTGTSVDTQYF.

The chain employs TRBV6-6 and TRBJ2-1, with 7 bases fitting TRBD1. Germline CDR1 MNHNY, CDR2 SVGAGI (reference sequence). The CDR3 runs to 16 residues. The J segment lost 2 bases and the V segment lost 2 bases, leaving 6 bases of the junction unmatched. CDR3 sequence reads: CASSYGKGAAYNEQFF. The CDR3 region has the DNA TGTGCCAGCAGTTACGGGAAGGGGGCAGCCTACAATGAGCAGTTCTTC.

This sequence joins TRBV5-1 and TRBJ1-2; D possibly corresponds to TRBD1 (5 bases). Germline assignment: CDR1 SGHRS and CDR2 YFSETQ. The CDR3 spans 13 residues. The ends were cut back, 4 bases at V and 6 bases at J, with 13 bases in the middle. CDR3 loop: CASSGTGGDGYTF. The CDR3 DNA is TGCGCCAGCAGCGGGACGGGAGGGGATGGCTACACCTTC.

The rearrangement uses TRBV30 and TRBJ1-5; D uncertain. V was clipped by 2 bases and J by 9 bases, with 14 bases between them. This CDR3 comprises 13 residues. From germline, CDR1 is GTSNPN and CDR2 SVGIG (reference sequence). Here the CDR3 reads CAWSSGFRGPQHF. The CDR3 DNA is TGTGCCTGGAGTAGTGGATTCCGGGGGCCCCAGCATTTT.

CDR3: CAIGSLAASTDTQYF. The CDR3 DNA reads as TGTGCCATCGGATCGCTAGCGGCTAGCACAGATACGCAGTATTTT. The chain is built from TRBV10-3 and TRBJ2-3; TRBD2 matches at 7 bases. The germline gives CDR1 ENHRY, CDR2 SYGVKD. The ends lost 8 bases at V and 0 bases at J; junction bases unmatched: 8. The length of the CDR3 is 15 residues.

The CDR3 loop is CASSLVGTDTQYF. CDR3 coding DNA: TGTGCCAGCAGCTTGGTAGGGACAGATACGCAGTATTTT. The chain uses TRBV5-6 and TRBJ2-3, with D uncertain. The germline V gene encodes CDR1 SGHDT and CDR2 YYEEEE. The CDR3 consists of 13 residues. Trimming removed 0 bases from V and 3 bases from J, with 5 bases in between.

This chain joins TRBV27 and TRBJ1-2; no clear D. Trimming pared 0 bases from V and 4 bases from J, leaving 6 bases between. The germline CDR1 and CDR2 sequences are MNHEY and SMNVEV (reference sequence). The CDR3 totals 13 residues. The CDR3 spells CASSLSPAYGYTF. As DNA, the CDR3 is TGTGCCAGCAGTTTATCCCCAGCCTATGGCTACACCTTC.

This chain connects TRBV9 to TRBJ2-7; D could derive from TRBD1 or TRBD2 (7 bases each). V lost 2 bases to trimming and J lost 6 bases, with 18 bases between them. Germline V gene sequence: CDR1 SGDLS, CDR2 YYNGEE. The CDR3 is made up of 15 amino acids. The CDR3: CASSVSDREGFEQYF. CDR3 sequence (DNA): TGTGCCAGCAGCGTCTCAGACAGGGAGGGGTTCGAGCAGTACTTC.

CDR3 in amino acids: CAWSVGGANVLTF. The DNA of the CDR3 is TGTGCCTGGAGTGTAGGTGGGGCCAACGTCCTGACTTTC. The chain carries TRBV30 and TRBJ2-6; D not resolved. V was clipped by 0 bases and J by 3 bases, with 3 bases between them. Germline lookup yields CDR1 GTSNPN and CDR2 SVGIG (reference sequence). The CDR3 covers 13 residues.

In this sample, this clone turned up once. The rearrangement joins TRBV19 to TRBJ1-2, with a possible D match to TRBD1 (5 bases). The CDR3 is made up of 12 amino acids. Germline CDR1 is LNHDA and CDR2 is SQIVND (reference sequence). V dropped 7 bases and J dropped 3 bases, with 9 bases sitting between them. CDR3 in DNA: TGTGCCAGTACTCGGGGGGACTATGGCTACACCTTC. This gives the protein CASTRGDYGYTF. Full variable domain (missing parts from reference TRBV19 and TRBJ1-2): DGGITQSPKYLFRKEGQNVTLSCEQNLNHDAMYWYRQDPGQGLRLIYYSQIVNDFQKGDIAEGYSVSREKKESFPLTVTSAQKNPTAFYLCASTRGDYGYTFGSGTRLTVV.

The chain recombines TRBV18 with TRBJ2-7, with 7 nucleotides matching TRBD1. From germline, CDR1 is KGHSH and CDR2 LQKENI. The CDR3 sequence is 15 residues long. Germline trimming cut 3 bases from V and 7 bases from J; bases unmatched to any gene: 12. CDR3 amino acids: CASSPSQGSPREQYF. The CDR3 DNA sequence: TGTGCCAGCTCACCCTCACAGGGGTCCCCTCGGGAGCAGTACTTC.

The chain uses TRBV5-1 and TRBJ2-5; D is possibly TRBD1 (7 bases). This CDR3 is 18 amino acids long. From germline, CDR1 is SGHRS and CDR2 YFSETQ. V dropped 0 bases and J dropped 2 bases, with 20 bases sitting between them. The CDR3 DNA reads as TGCGCCAGCAGCTTGGCGACAGGGTCCAGGGGGGTTCAAGAGACCCAGTACTTC. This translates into CASSLATGSRGVQETQYF.

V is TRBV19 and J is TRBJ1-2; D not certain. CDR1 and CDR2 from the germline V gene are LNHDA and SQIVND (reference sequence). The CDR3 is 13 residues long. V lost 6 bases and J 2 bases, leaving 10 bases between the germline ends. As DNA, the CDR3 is TGTGCCAGTAGCGCAGTGGGCAACTATGGCTACACCTTC. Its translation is CASSAVGNYGYTF.

CDR3 region: CAWSGGVGVDTEAFF. The DNA of the CDR3 is TGTGCCTGGAGTGGGGGGGTAGGGGTGGATACTGAAGCTTTCTTT. The chain recombines TRBV30 with TRBJ1-1, with D possibly TRBD1 on 5 matching bases. There are 15 residues in the CDR3. Trimming removed 1 base at V and 5 bases at J, with 17 bases between. Germline assignment: CDR1 GTSNPN and CDR2 SVGIG (reference sequence).